What follows are 26 T cell receptor beta chains derived from one specimen sequenced in a study of CD8 T cells in Susac syndrome. Reverse transcription of about 0.5 to 1 ug RNA was carried out with random hexamers. Each CDR3 protein gets one entry after TCRdb re-called the immunoSEQ multiplex PCR reads with MiXCR. The sample shows 180,000 or so distinct CDR3 sequences, about 95% of them seen only once. Sequencing input: CD4+ T cells from PBMCs. The receptors here all came from a human donor with multiple sclerosis.

This CDR3 reads CASSERSGQGDNEQFF. In nucleotides, the CDR3 is TGTGCCAGCAGTGAAAGGAGTGGACAGGGCGACAATGAGCAGTTCTTC. The V gene is TRBV25-1, the J gene TRBJ2-1; 8 nucleotides agree with TRBD1. The CDR3 extends over 16 amino acids. V shed 2 bases and J 5 bases; nucleotides not matched to a gene: 8. Per the germline V gene, CDR1 is MGHDK and CDR2 is SYGVNS.

V usage is TRBV5-4 and J usage is TRBJ2-3; 9 bases are a match to TRBD1. CDR3 length equals 11 residues. The J segment lost 6 bases and the V segment lost 10 bases, leaving 3 bases of the junction unmatched. The germline V gene has CDR1 SGHNT and CDR2 YYREEE (reference sequence). CDR3 in DNA: TGTGCCCTACAGGGGGCTGATACGCAGTATTTT. This codes for CALQGADTQYF.

The gene calls are TRBV3-1 and TRBJ1-1, with D possibly TRBD1 on 5 matching bases. Trimming cost V 6 bases and J 0 bases, with 14 bases left between them. Germline V gene lookup returns CDR1 LGHDT and CDR2 YNNKEL (reference sequence). The CDR3 contains 15 residues. The CDR3 nucleotides read TGTGCCAGCAGTATGACAGACACCCTGAACACTGAAGCTTTCTTT. Its protein is CASSMTDTLNTEAFF.

The chain recombines TRBV11-2 with TRBJ2-3, with 9 bases identical to TRBD2. Trimming at V came to 5 bases and at J to 3 bases, leaving 9 bases not matched to a gene. In germline, CDR1 is SGHAT, CDR2 FQNNGV. The CDR3 runs to 16 residues. The CDR3: CASSPRLAEETDTQYF. The CDR3 DNA sequence: TGTGCCAGCAGCCCACGACTAGCGGAGGAGACAGATACGCAGTATTTT. Full variable domain (outside the CDR3, taken from reference TRBV11-2 and TRBJ2-3): EAGVAQSPRYKIIEKRQSVAFWCNPISGHATLYWYQQILGQGPKLLIQFQNNGVVDDSQLPKDRFSAERLKGVDSTLKIQPAKLEDSAVYLCASSPRLAEETDTQYFGPGTRLTVL.

The J gene is TRBJ1-1, the V gene TRBV19, with D unresolved. Trimming removed 7 bases at V and 4 bases at J, with 13 bases between. Germline CDR1 LNHDA, CDR2 SQIVND (reference sequence). The CDR3 is 13 residues long. The CDR3 loop reads CASKGIRGTEAFF. CDR3 nucleotides: TGTGCCAGTAAGGGCATCCGGGGCACTGAAGCTTTCTTT.

This rearrangement joins TRBV7-9 to TRBJ1-4; D call uncertain. Per the germline V gene, CDR1 is SEHNR and CDR2 is FQNEAQ (reference sequence). This CDR3 spans 13 amino acids. The V gene lost 8 bases and the J gene lost 4 bases, with 11 bases spanning the gap. The CDR3 region is CASGRAVNEKLFF. As DNA, the CDR3 is TGTGCCAGCGGAAGGGCCGTTAATGAAAAACTGTTTTTT. The full variable domain, with the rest looked up from reference TRBV7-9 and TRBJ1-4, is DTGVSQNPRHKITKRGQNVTFRCDPISEHNRLYWYRQTLGQGPEFLTYFQNEAQLEKSRLLSDRFSAERPKGSFSTLEIQRTEQGDSAMYLCASGRAVNEKLFFGSGTQLSVL.

This clonotype was counted a single time. The CDR3 DNA sequence: TGCGCCAGCACCCCCGGCGGGGGCTATGGATACGAGCAGTACTTC. Translating gives CASTPGGGYGYEQYF. J is TRBJ2-7 and V is TRBV5-1; possibly TRBD2 for D (7 bases). Germline V gene sequence: CDR1 SGHRS, CDR2 YFSETQ. Trimming left V 6 bases short and J 4 bases short, with 20 bases between. The CDR3 spans 15 residues.

J is TRBJ1-1 and V is TRBV2; D call uncertain. Trimming stripped 6 bases from V and 1 base from J, with 9 bases between. Germline lookup yields CDR1 SNHLY and CDR2 FYNNEI. There are 13 residues in the CDR3. The DNA for the CDR3 is TGTGCCAGCAGAGAGACAAGGAACACTGAAGCTTTCTTT. Translated: CASRETRNTEAFF.

J is TRBJ1-2 and V is TRBV9; TRBD1 agrees at 7 bases. The V segment lost 4 bases and the J segment 2 bases; nucleotides outside the gene matches: 8. The CDR3 covers 15 residues. The germline V gene has CDR1 SGDLS and CDR2 YYNGEE. For the CDR3, the DNA is TGTGCCAGCAGCACTCAGACAGGGTCAAACTATGGCTACACCTTC. This encodes CASSTQTGSNYGYTF.

V and J are TRBV7-9 and TRBJ1-1, with unresolved D. The CDR3 has 12 amino acids. Germline values: CDR1 SEHNR, CDR2 FQNEAQ (reference sequence). V was cut by 3 bases and J by 5 bases, with 7 bases left in between. CDR3 loop: CASSFDQTEAFF. Here the CDR3 DNA reads TGTGCCAGCAGCTTCGACCAAACTGAAGCTTTCTTT.

The chain combines TRBV30 with TRBJ2-1, with TRBD1 matching 10 bases. Trimming took 0 bases from V and 2 from J; bases not matched to a gene: 1. The germline CDR1 and CDR2 sequences are GTSNPN and SVGIG (reference sequence). The CDR3 extends over 15 amino acids. The chain's CDR3 is CAWSVGTGAYNEQFF. CDR3 sequence (DNA): TGTGCCTGGAGTGTGGGGACAGGGGCCTACAATGAGCAGTTCTTC.

V and J are TRBV5-6 and TRBJ2-1, with D unresolved. Germline loops: CDR1 SGHDT, CDR2 YYEEEE. Trimming removed 1 base from V and 6 bases from J, with 5 bases in between. The CDR3 spans 12 residues. The CDR3 DNA reads TGTGCCAGCAGCTTGACCCTCAATGAGCAGTTCTTC. Translated: CASSLTLNEQFF.

The J gene is TRBJ2-3, the V gene TRBV27; D gene unclear. Germline V gene data show CDR1 as MNHEY and CDR2 as SMNVEV (reference sequence). V lost 5 bases and J lost 4, with 13 bases in between. The CDR3 is made up of 14 amino acids. The CDR3 sequence is CASSPSGRADTQYF. The DNA of the CDR3 is TGTGCCAGCAGTCCCTCCGGCCGGGCAGATACGCAGTATTTT.

The CDR3 DNA sequence: TGTGCCAGCAGTCCCACCTGGCTGGGTCACGAGCAGTACTTC. Its protein product is CASSPTWLGHEQYF. The rearrangement uses TRBV6-5 and TRBJ2-7; unclear D gene. V was clipped by 5 bases and J by 5 bases, with 16 bases between them. This CDR3 contains 14 residues. The V gene's germline CDR1 is MNHEY and CDR2 SVGAGI.

The chain links TRBV29-1 to TRBJ1-2; D is undetermined. V was clipped by 4 bases and J by 4 bases, with 10 bases between them. The CDR3 covers 12 residues. Germline V lookup: CDR1 SQVTM, CDR2 ANQGSEA. For the CDR3, the DNA is TGCAGCGTTGGGGTACAGTCCTATGGCTACACCTTC. Translation: CSVGVQSYGYTF. The full variable domain, rest sourced from reference TRBV29-1 and TRBJ1-2, is SAVISQKPSRDICQRGTSLTIQCQVDSQVTMMFWYRQQPGQSLTLIATANQGSEATYESGFVIDKFPISRPNLTFSTLTVSNMSPEDSSIYLCSVGVQSYGYTFGSGTRLTVV.

This rearrangement joins TRBV28 to TRBJ1-6, with 7 bases identical to TRBD1. With 8 bases clipped from V and 8 bases from J, the junction kept 9 bases outside the gene matches. The CDR3 totals 14 residues. The germline V gene has CDR1 MDHEN and CDR2 SYDVKM. The CDR3 region is CASGLDRRDSPLHF. The DNA of the CDR3 is TGTGCCAGCGGGTTGGACAGGCGGGATTCACCCCTCCACTTT. Looking up the rest from reference TRBV28 and TRBJ1-6 gives the full variable domain: DVKVTQSSRYLVKRTGEKVFLECVQDMDHENMFWYRQDPGLGLRLIYFSYDVKMKEKGDIPEGYSVSREKKERFSLILESASTNQTSMYLCASGLDRRDSPLHFGNGTRLTVT.

The chain joins TRBV20-1 to TRBJ2-7; TRBD1 matches 7 bases. Germline trimming cut 6 bases from V and 5 bases from J; bases unmatched to any gene: 7. The germline CDR1 and CDR2 sequences are DFQATT and SNEGSKA (reference sequence). The CDR3 sequence is 12 residues long. The CDR3 DNA reads TGCAGTGCAACAAGACAGGGCGACGAGCAGTACTTC. The encoded protein is CSATRQGDEQYF.

The gene calls are TRBV7-9 and TRBJ2-1, with TRBD2 as a possible D gene (6 bases). This CDR3 is 12 amino acids long. Trimming removed 2 bases at V and 10 bases at J, with 9 bases between. The V gene's germline CDR1 is SEHNR and CDR2 FQNEAQ (reference sequence). Written as DNA, the CDR3 is TGTGCCAGCAGCTTAAGTCTAGCGGAGCAGTTCTTC. Residues: CASSLSLAEQFF. Drawing the rest from reference TRBV7-9 and TRBJ2-1, the complete variable domain is DTGVSQNPRHKITKRGQNVTFRCDPISEHNRLYWYRQTLGQGPEFLTYFQNEAQLEKSRLLSDRFSAERPKGSFSTLEIQRTEQGDSAMYLCASSLSLAEQFFGPGTRLTVL.

The chain recombines TRBV6-1 with TRBJ2-1, with a weak D call TRBD1 (6 bases). The CDR3 totals 12 residues. CDR1 and CDR2 (germline): MNHNS, SASEGT. The V gene lost 0 bases and the J gene lost 15 bases, with 12 bases spanning the gap. The DNA for the CDR3 is TGTGCCAGCAGTGAAGCGCAGAGGGGGACGTTCTTC. It encodes CASSEAQRGTFF.

This rearrangement joins TRBV19 to TRBJ1-5; 10 positions match TRBD1. The CDR3 runs 15 residues. The V and J ends lost 6 bases and 5 bases, in that order; junction bases with no gene match: 7. CDR1 LNHDA and CDR2 SQIVND come from the germline V gene (reference sequence). CDR3: CASSPRTGGHQPQHF. For the CDR3, the DNA is TGTGCCAGTAGCCCACGGACAGGGGGTCATCAGCCCCAGCATTTT.

This chain uses TRBV28 with TRBJ2-7, with D possibly TRBD1 on 5 matching bases. V lost 7 bases, J lost 2 bases, and 18 bases lay in between. CDR3 length: 15 residues. Looked up from germline, CDR1 is MDHEN and CDR2 is SYDVKM. The CDR3 spells CASTSPGSFPYEQYF. In DNA form, the CDR3 reads TGTGCCAGCACATCACCAGGGTCGTTCCCCTACGAGCAGTACTTC.

The chain joins TRBV20-1 to TRBJ2-5; TRBD1 agrees at 8 bases. This CDR3 is 12 amino acids long. CDR1 DFQATT and CDR2 SNEGSKA come from the germline V gene (reference sequence). The chain's CDR3 is CSYTGGAETQYF. For the CDR3, the DNA is TGCAGCTACACAGGGGGAGCAGAGACCCAGTACTTC.

This chain joins TRBV7-6 and TRBJ1-1; tentative D call: TRBD1 (6 bases). CDR1 and CDR2 from the germline V gene are SGHVS and FNYEAQ. The CDR3 covers 14 residues. The V and J ends lost 7 bases and 1 base respectively, with 13 bases between them. The CDR3: CASNLSGQNTEAFF. The CDR3 region has the DNA TGTGCCAGCAACTTGTCGGGACAGAACACTGAAGCTTTCTTT.

This chain uses TRBV11-2 with TRBJ2-1; D may correspond to TRBD1 or TRBD2 (5 bases each). V was cut by 3 bases and J by 2 bases, with 11 bases left in between. Germline V gene lookup returns CDR1 SGHAT and CDR2 FQNNGV. The CDR3 covers 15 residues. The CDR3 region is CASSFGDPPYNEQFF. In nucleotides, the CDR3 is TGTGCCAGCAGCTTTGGGGACCCTCCCTACAATGAGCAGTTCTTC.

This sequence joins TRBV12-3 or TRBV12-4 and TRBJ2-3; 11 nucleotides align to TRBD2. V shed 8 bases, J shed 2 bases, and the junction held 9 bases outside the gene matches. The length of the CDR3 is 16 residues. The CDR3 region is CASFFRLAGFTDTQYF. CDR3 sequence (DNA): TGTGCCAGCTTCTTTAGACTAGCGGGATTCACAGATACGCAGTATTTT.

A single count supports this clonotype. J is TRBJ2-1 and V is TRBV3-1; D is unclear. Germline V gene sequence: CDR1 LGHDT, CDR2 YNNKEL (reference sequence). V lost 0 bases and J 5 bases, leaving 5 bases between the germline ends. The CDR3 consists of 13 residues. CDR3 DNA: TGTGCCAGCAGCCAAGAGAACGACAATGAGCAGTTCTTC. Translating gives CASSQENDNEQFF.